Presented here are 2 T cell receptor beta chains from one specimen sequenced in a study of CD8 T cells in ankylosing spondylitis. TCRdb itself ran the 5' RACE reads through MiXCR, one entry per CDR3 protein. Found here are 350,000 to 450,000 distinct CDR3 sequences, approximately 20% of them singletons; the top ten hold under 15%. The sample was blood, either unsorted or a sorted T cell fraction (not recorded which). The origin of the receptors is a male donor with ankylosing spondylitis or in good health (not recorded which).

This clonotype was found a few times. The V and J genes are TRBV13 and TRBJ2-7; tentatively, D is TRBD1 (6 bases). Trimming stripped 3 bases from V and 5 bases from J, with 11 bases between. Germline values: CDR1 PRHDT, CDR2 FYEKMQ (reference sequence). There are 13 residues in the CDR3. CDR3 bases: TGTGCCAGCAGCTTCTCAGGGGCAAACGAGCAGTACTTC. Translated, it gives CASSFSGANEQYF.

V gene TRBV29-1 combines with J gene TRBJ2-5, with D unclear. V gave up 2 bases and J gave up 5 bases, with 9 bases separating them. Germline-derived CDR1 and CDR2 are SQVTM and ANQGSEA. The CDR3 extends over 12 amino acids. The CDR3 region has the DNA TGCAGCGTTGAACGAGCCGGCGAGACCCAGTACTTC. The encoded protein is CSVERAGETQYF.